This T cell receptor (beta chain) emerged from a study of tissue T cells after allogeneic stem cell transplantation. The CDR3 has 12 residues. After removal of 5 bases from V and 7 bases from J, the junction contained 4 bases not matched to a gene. CDR1 KGHPV and CDR2 FQNQEV come from the germline V gene (reference sequence). This clone was recorded a few times. Antigen unknown. The listed genes are named as in mouse. The read stops 1 residue short of the end of the CDR3; the missing end is completed from the germline J gene. Study-level findings and limits: Tissue-detected TCR repertoire was only partly captured by blood and spleen T cells.

CDR3 sequences, V/J genes, frequencies and template counts came from survey-depth TCRbeta sequencing. Clones were sequenced by immunoSEQ multiplex PCR, and TCRdb holds only the in-frame ones, with some missing. The table lists 5,500 to 8,000 clones, less than 55% of them singletons, with 7.7% in the top ten. Time point reported: mouse harvest day 7 after allogeneic transplant. Mouse grafts combined 10^7 T-cell-depleted bone marrow cells with 10^6 splenic CD5+ T cells. The clonotype was recovered from a female BALB/c mouse given C57BL/6 T cells with graft-versus-host disease after an allogeneic hematopoietic cell transplant. Sequenced material: lymph node tissue. The chain links TRBV26 to TRBJ2-7; TRBD1 agrees at 8 bases. The DNA read from the CDR3 is TGTGCCAGCAGTTGGACAGGGCGGGAACAGTAC. Translation gives CASSWTGREQY. The full CDR3 protein reads CASSWTGREQYF.